The 11 T cell receptor beta chains below were found in one sample sequenced in a study of Ad26.COV2.S vaccination and SARS-CoV-2 variants. Sequencing used immunoSEQ multiplex PCR; TCRdb keeps in-frame clones, though not all of them. The sample has 300,000 to 400,000 clones, almost 90% seen once; the top ten hold around 5.5%. Treatment defined: 19 received Ad26.COV2.S at low or high dose, single or two shots; several received placebo; per-sample allocation not given. Sampling occurred on day 63 after the first vaccine or placebo injection. Sequenced material: peripheral blood, taken in a trial of Ad26.COV2.S vaccine versus placebo. The receptors were sampled from a person aged 18-60 years who received the Ad26.COV2.S COVID-19 vaccine or a placebo.

This clone has only one observation. The chain joins TRBV28 to TRBJ1-5, with D possibly being TRBD1 (5 bases). The CDR3 spans 14 residues. Trimming stripped 6 bases from V and 5 bases from J, with 14 bases between. Germline V gene lookup returns CDR1 MDHEN and CDR2 SYDVKM. The DNA of the CDR3 is TGTGCCAGCAGCCGAATCAGGGTGGATCAGCCCCAGCATTTT. Translated, it gives CASSRIRVDQPQHF.

This clone was observed a single time. This chain joins TRBV5-1 and TRBJ2-4; D might be TRBD1 (7 bases). Per the germline V gene, CDR1 is SGHRS and CDR2 is YFSETQ. The CDR3 has 19 amino acids. V was cut by 2 bases and J by 4 bases, with 25 bases left in between. The CDR3, as DNA: TGCGCCAGCAGCTTAGATAGCAGGGGGGCCGAACTAACGAAAAACATTCAGTACTTC. Translating gives CASSLDSRGAELTKNIQYF.

This CDR3 reads CASSLSGETQETQYF. The CDR3 nucleotides are TGCGCCAGCAGCCTTAGCGGAGAGACCCAAGAGACCCAGTACTTC. V gene TRBV5-1 combines with J gene TRBJ2-5; a weak D match, TRBD2 (6 bases). Between the trimmed V and J ends, which lost 4 bases and 1 base, there was a span of 14 bases. The length of the CDR3 is 15 residues. Germline V gives CDR1 SGHRS, CDR2 YFSETQ.

A few counts support this clone. This chain uses TRBV9 with TRBJ1-5; unclear D gene. Trimming took 0 bases from V and 5 from J, leaving 12 bases between them. This CDR3 has 15 amino acids. Germline CDR1 reads SGDLS; CDR2 reads YYNGEE. CDR3 protein: CASSVGVREDQPQHF. CDR3 sequence (DNA): TGTGCCAGCAGCGTAGGAGTGAGGGAAGATCAGCCCCAGCATTTT.

The V call is TRBV19, the J call TRBJ2-5; TRBD1 matches at 8 bases. Germline CDR1 and CDR2: LNHDA and SQIVND (reference sequence). After removal of 9 bases from V and 4 bases from J, the junction contained 1 base not matched to a gene. The CDR3 length is 11 residues. CDR3 sequence: CASGQGETQYF. CDR3 nucleotide sequence: TGTGCCAGCGGACAGGGAGAGACCCAGTACTTC.

This clone is a singleton in its sample. V usage is TRBV4-3 and J usage is TRBJ1-1; D not certain. Germline CDR1 is LGHNA and CDR2 is YSLEER. Trimming left V 0 bases short and J 2 bases short, with 13 bases between. This CDR3 comprises 16 residues. The CDR3 loop is CASSQDGDLGNTEAFF. Written as DNA, the CDR3 is TGCGCCAGCAGCCAAGACGGGGATCTAGGCAACACTGAAGCTTTCTTT.

This chain links TRBV7-9 with TRBJ1-4; D is unclear. V was pared by 4 bases and J by 8 bases, with 11 bases between. This CDR3 contains 13 residues. CDR1 and CDR2 (germline): SEHNR, FQNEAQ (reference sequence). DNA for the CDR3: TGTGCCAGCAGCTCGTCAGGCGGGGAAAAACTGTTTTTT. Translated, it gives CASSSSGGEKLFF. Variable domain in full (rest from reference TRBV7-9 and TRBJ1-4): DTGVSQNPRHKITKRGQNVTFRCDPISEHNRLYWYRQTLGQGPEFLTYFQNEAQLEKSRLLSDRFSAERPKGSFSTLEIQRTEQGDSAMYLCASSSSGGEKLFFGSGTQLSVL.

The chain uses TRBV7-2 and TRBJ2-1; 8 nucleotides agree with TRBD1. The CDR3 is 14 residues long. Germline CDR1 and CDR2: SGHTA and FQGNSA. The ends lost 5 bases at V and 9 bases at J; junction bases unmatched: 9. CDR3 DNA: TGTGCCAGCAGCGCTGACAGGGGTCGGGGTGAGCAGTTCTTC. Its translation is CASSADRGRGEQFF. Together with reference TRBV7-2 and TRBJ2-1, the CDR3 gives the full variable domain: GAGVSQSPSNKVTEKGKDVELRCDPISGHTALYWYRQSLGQGLEFLIYFQGNSAPDKSGLPSDRFSAERTGGSVSTLTIQRTQQEDSAVYLCASSADRGRGEQFFGPGTRLTVL.

As to this clone: Other DNA sequences in this specimen translate into the identical CDR3. V is TRBV5-1 and J is TRBJ2-5; perhaps TRBD2 as D (6 bases). This CDR3 is built from 13 residues. Trimming removed 0 bases from V and 4 bases from J, with 7 bases in between. The germline V gene has CDR1 SGHRS and CDR2 YFSETQ. In nucleotides, the CDR3 is TGCGCCAGCAGCTTGGGGGGAGGAGAGACCCAGTACTTC. It codes for CASSLGGGETQYF. The variable domain in full, completed from reference TRBV5-1 and TRBJ2-5, reads KAGVTQTPRYLIKTRGQQVTLSCSPISGHRSVSWYQQTPGQGLQFLFEYFSETQRNKGNFPGRFSGRQFSNSRSEMNVSTLELGDSALYLCASSLGGGETQYFGPGTRLLVL.

This clone has more than one count but fewer than ten. The chain couples TRBV4-3 to TRBJ1-1; D ambiguous. The CDR3 consists of 14 residues. CDR1 and CDR2 (germline): LGHNA, YSLEER. Trimming pared 4 bases from V and 4 bases from J, leaving 13 bases between. DNA of the CDR3: TGCGCCAGCAGCCGAGAGACGTACGTCACTGAAGCTTTCTTT. This gives the protein CASSRETYVTEAFF.

The rearrangement joins TRBV3-1 (or the pseudogene TRBV3-2) to TRBJ2-1; TRBD1 matches at 8 bases. This CDR3 is built from 14 residues. After removal of 5 bases from V and 5 bases from J, the junction contained 5 bases not matched to a gene. Germline-derived CDR1 and CDR2 are LGHDT and YNNKEL (reference sequence). The CDR3 DNA reads TGTGCCAGCAGCGCCGGACAGGGTCACAATGAGCAGTTCTTC. The encoded protein is CASSAGQGHNEQFF.